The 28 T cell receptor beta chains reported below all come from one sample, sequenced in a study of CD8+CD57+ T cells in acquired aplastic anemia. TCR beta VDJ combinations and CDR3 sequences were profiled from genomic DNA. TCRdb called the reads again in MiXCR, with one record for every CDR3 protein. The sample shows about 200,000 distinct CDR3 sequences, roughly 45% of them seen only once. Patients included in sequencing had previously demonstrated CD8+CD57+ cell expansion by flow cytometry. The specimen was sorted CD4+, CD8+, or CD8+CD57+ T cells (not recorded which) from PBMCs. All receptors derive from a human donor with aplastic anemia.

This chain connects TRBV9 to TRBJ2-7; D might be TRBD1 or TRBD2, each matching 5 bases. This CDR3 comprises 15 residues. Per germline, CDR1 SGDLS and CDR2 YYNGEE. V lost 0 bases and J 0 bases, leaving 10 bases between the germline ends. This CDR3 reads CASSVGAGTSYEQYF. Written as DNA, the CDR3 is TGTGCCAGCAGCGTAGGGGCCGGGACCTCCTACGAGCAGTACTTC.

The CDR3 nucleotides read TGCAGCACCCTGGACAGCTATGGCTACACCTTC. It yields the protein CSTLDSYGYTF. This sequence joins TRBV29-1 and TRBJ1-2; perhaps TRBD1 as D (6 bases). This CDR3 comprises 11 residues. Germline CDR1 and CDR2: SQVTM and ANQGSEA. V lost 8 bases to trimming and J lost 4 bases, with 11 bases between them. Filled out from reference TRBV29-1 and TRBJ1-2, the complete variable domain reads SAVISQKPSRDICQRGTSLTIQCQVDSQVTMMFWYRQQPGQSLTLIATANQGSEATYESGFVIDKFPISRPNLTFSTLTVSNMSPEDSSIYLCSTLDSYGYTFGSGTRLTVV.

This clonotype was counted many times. Written as DNA, the CDR3 is TGTGCCAGCAGTTTTGGGACGATTGCCTCCTACGAGCAGTACTTC. It codes for CASSFGTIASYEQYF. This chain connects TRBV2 to TRBJ2-7, with D perhaps TRBD1 or TRBD2 (5 bases each). The ends were cut back, 5 bases at V and 0 bases at J, with 14 bases in the middle. Germline loops: CDR1 SNHLY, CDR2 FYNNEI. The CDR3 totals 15 residues.

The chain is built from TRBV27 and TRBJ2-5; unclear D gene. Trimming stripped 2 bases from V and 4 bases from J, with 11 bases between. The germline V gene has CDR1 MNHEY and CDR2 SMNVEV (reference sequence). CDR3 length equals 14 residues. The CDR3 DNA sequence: TGTGCCAGCAGTTTACATGTCAGTCCAGAGACCCAGTACTTC. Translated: CASSLHVSPETQYF.

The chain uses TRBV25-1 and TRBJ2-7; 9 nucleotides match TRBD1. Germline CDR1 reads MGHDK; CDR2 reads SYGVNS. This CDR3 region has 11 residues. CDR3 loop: CASSDTGGAWV. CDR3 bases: TGTGCCAGCAGTGATACAGGGGGCGCGTGGGTC.

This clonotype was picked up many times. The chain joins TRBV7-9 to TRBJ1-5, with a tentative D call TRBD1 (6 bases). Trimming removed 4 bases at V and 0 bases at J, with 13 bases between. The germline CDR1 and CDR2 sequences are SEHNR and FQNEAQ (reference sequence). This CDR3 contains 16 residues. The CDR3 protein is CASSSLDSNSNQPQHF. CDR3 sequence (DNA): TGTGCCAGCAGCTCGCTGGACAGCAATAGCAATCAGCCCCAGCATTTT.

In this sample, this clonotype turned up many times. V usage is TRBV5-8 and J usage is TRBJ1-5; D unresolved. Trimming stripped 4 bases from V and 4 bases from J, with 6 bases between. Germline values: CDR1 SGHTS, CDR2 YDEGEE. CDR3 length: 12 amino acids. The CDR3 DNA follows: TGTGCCAGCAGCCCGCGGAATCAGCCCCAGCATTTT. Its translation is CASSPRNQPQHF.

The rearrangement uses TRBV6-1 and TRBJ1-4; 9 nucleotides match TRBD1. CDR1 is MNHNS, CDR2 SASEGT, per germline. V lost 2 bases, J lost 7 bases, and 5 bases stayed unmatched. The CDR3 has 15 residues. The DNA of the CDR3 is TGTGCCAGCAGTGAATGGGGGACAGGGATTGAAAAACTGTTTTTT. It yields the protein CASSEWGTGIEKLFF.

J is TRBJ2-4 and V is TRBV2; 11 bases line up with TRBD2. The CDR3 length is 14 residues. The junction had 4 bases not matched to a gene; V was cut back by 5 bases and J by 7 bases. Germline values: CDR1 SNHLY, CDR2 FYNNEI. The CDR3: CASSLAGGRNIQYF. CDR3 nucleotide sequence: TGTGCCAGCAGTCTAGCGGGGGGACGTAACATTCAGTACTTC.

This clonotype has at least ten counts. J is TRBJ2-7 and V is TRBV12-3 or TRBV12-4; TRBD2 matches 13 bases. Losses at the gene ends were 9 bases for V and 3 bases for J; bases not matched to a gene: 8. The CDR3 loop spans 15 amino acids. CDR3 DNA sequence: TGTGCCAGGGTGGGACTAGCGGGGCCCCACTACGAGCAGTACTTC. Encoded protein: CARVGLAGPHYEQYF.

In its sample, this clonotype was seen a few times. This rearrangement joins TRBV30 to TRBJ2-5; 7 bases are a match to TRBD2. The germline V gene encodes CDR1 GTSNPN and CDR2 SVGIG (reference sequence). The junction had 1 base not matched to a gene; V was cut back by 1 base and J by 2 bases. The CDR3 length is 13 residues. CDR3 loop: CAWSGDYQETQYF. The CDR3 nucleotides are TGTGCCTGGAGTGGGGACTATCAAGAGACCCAGTACTTC.

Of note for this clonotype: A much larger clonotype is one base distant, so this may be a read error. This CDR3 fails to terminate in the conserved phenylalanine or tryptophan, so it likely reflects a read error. The CDR3 sequence: CAAAMAGTNEKLFY. In DNA form, the CDR3 reads TGTGCCGCCGCAATGGCCGGTACTAATGAAAAACTGTTTTAT. This rearrangement joins TRBV9 to TRBJ1-4; D is ambiguous. Trimming removed 10 bases at V and 2 bases at J, with 15 bases between. The CDR3 has 14 amino acids. Germline-derived CDR1 and CDR2 are SGDLS and YYNGEE.

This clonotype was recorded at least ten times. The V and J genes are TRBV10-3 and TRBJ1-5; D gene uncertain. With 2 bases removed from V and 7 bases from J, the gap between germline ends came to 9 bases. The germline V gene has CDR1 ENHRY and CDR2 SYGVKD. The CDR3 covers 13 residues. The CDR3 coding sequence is TGTGCCATCAGTGAGGGGGTGCAGCAGCCCCAGCATTTT. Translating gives CAISEGVQQPQHF.

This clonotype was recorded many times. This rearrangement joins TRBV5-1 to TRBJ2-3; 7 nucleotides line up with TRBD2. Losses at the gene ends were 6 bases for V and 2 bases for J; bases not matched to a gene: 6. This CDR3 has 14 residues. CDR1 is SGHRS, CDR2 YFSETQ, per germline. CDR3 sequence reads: CASKGLAVTDTQYF. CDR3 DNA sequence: TGCGCCAGCAAAGGGCTAGCGGTCACAGATACGCAGTATTTT.

The CDR3 loop is CATSGDSDTEAFF. The CDR3, as DNA: TGTGCCACCAGTGGAGACAGTGACACTGAAGCTTTCTTT. This rearrangement joins TRBV24-1 to TRBJ1-1; tentative D call: TRBD1 (5 bases). The CDR3 extends over 13 amino acids. V lost 5 bases and J lost 3, with 9 bases in between. Germline values: CDR1 KGHDR, CDR2 SFDVKD.

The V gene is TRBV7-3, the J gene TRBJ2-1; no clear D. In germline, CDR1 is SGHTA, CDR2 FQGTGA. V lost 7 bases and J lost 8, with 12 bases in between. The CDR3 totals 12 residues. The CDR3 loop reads CASIEWSDEQFF. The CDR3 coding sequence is TGTGCCAGCATAGAGTGGTCCGATGAGCAGTTCTTC.

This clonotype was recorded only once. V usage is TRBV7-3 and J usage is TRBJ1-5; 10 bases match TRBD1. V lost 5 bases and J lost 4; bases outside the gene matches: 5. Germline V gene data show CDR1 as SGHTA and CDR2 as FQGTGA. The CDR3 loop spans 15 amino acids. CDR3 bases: TGTGCCAGCAGCGGGTCGGGACAGGGGAATCAGCCCCAGCATTTT. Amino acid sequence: CASSGSGQGNQPQHF.

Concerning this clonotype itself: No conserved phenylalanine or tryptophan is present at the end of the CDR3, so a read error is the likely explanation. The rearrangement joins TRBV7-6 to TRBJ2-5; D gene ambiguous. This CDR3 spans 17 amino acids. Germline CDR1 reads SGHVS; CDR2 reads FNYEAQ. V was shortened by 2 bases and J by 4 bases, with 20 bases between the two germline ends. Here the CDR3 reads CASSLRSIGPPGETQYL. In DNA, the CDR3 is TGTGCCAGCAGCTTAAGGTCGATAGGGCCCCCGGGAGAGACCCAGTACCTC.

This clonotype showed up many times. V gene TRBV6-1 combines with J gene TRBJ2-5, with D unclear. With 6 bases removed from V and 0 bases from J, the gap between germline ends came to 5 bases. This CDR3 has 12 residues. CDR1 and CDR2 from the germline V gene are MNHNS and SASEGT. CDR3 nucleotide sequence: TGTGCCAGCAGAATGGACCAAGAGACCCAGTACTTC. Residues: CASRMDQETQYF.

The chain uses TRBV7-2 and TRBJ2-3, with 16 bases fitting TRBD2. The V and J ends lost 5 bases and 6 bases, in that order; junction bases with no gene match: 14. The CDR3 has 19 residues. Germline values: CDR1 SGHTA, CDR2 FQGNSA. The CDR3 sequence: CASSPRGLAGGPSWDTQYF. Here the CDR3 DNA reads TGTGCCAGCAGCCCAAGGGGACTAGCGGGGGGGCCGAGTTGGGATACGCAGTATTTT.

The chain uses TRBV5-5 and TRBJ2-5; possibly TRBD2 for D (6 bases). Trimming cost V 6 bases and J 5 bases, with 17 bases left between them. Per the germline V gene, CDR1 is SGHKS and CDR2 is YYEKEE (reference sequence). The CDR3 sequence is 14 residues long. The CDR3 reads CASNSRAGIETQYF. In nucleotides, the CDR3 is TGTGCCAGCAACTCGAGGGCGGGGATTGAGACCCAGTACTTC.

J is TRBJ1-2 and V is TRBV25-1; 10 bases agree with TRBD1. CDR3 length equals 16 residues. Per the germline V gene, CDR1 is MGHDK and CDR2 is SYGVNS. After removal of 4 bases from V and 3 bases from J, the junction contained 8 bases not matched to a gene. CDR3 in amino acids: CASSGYTGTGDYGYTF. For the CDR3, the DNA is TGTGCCAGCAGTGGCTACACCGGGACAGGGGACTATGGCTACACCTTC.

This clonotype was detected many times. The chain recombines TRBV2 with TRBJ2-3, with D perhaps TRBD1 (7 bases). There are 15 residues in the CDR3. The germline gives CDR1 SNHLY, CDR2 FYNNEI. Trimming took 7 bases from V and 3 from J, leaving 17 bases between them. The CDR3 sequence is CASKVEGAKTDTQYF. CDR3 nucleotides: TGTGCCAGCAAGGTGGAGGGGGCGAAGACAGATACGCAGTATTTT.

The CDR3: CAISESKALSGADTQYF. CDR3 DNA: TGTGCCATCAGTGAGTCGAAAGCGCTGTCGGGGGCAGATACGCAGTATTTT. This chain uses TRBV10-3 with TRBJ2-3; D perhaps matches TRBD2 (6 bases). The CDR3 is 17 amino acids. The V and J ends lost 0 bases and 4 bases respectively, with 17 bases between them. CDR1 and CDR2 (germline): ENHRY, SYGVKD.

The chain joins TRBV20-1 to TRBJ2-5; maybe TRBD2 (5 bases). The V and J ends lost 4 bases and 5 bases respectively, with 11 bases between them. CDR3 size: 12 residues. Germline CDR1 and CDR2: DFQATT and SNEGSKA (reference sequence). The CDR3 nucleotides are TGCAGTGCTAAGGTCGGGGATGAGACCCAGTACTTC. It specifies CSAKVGDETQYF.

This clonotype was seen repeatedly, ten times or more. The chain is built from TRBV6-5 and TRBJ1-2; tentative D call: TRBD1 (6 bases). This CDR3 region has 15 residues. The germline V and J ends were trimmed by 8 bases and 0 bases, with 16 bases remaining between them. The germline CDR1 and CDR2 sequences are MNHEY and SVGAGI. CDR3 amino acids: CASGRLGGTNYGYTF. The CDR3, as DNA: TGTGCCAGCGGCCGGTTGGGGGGCACTAACTATGGCTACACCTTC.

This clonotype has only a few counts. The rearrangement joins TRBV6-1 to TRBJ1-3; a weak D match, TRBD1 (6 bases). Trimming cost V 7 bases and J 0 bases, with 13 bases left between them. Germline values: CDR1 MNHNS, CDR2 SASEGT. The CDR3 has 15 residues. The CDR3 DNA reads TGTGCCAGCACCCTAAGGGGGAACTCTGGAAACACCATATATTTT. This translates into CASTLRGNSGNTIYF.

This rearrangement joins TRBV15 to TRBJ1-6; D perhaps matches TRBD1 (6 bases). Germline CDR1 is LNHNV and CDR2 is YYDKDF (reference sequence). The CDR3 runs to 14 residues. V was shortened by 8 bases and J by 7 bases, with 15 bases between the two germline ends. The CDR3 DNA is TGTGCCACCGGGTTCGCAGGGGTAAATTCACCCCTCCACTTT. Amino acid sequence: CATGFAGVNSPLHF.